A selection of T cell receptor beta chains follows, all from one sample in a study of T-cell reconstitution after alpha-beta-depleted transplantation in children. Each CDR3 protein gets one entry after TCRdb re-called the PCR reads with MiXCR. The data hold 100,000 to 120,000 distinct CDR3 sequences, with around 6.4% observed a single time. Source: PBMCs, mostly from graft donor cells, taken 360 days after TCRalphabeta/CD19-depleted stem cell transplant. Source of these receptors: a male patient aged 2-10 years who had a stem cell transplant for acute lymphoblastic leukemia, so the T cells may come from the graft donor. CDR3s include the opening cysteine and the closing phenylalanine or tryptophan. The D gene is left open where the match is weak. The listing skips clone size in some rows; elsewhere it reads once, few, many or a size class.

size: many; V: TRBV28; J: TRBJ1-1; D: .; DNA: TGTGCCAGCAGTCCGAATACCGGGACGGTGAGGACTGAAGCTTTCTTT; CDR3: CASSPNTGTVRTEAFF
size: .; V: TRBV4-3; J: TRBJ1-4; D: .; DNA: TGCGCCAGCAGCCAAGGGACAGAGCAGTTTTTT; CDR3: CASSQGTEQFF
size: few; V: TRBV20-1; J: TRBJ1-6; D: .; DNA: TGCAGTGCTATTGGGGATGGAGCGGGGCGCGGTTCACCCCTCCACTTT; CDR3: CSAIGDGAGRGSPLHF
size: .; V: TRBV7-6; J: TRBJ2-7; D: TRBD1; DNA: TGTGCCAGCAGCTTAGAGGCCGACAGGGACCACGAGCAGTACTTC; CDR3: CASSLEADRDHEQYF
size: .; V: TRBV6-1; J: TRBJ2-6; D: .; DNA: TGTGCCAGCACCCCTGGGGGGGCCAACGTCCTGACTTTC; CDR3: CASTPGGANVLTF
size: few; V: TRBV7-9; J: TRBJ2-1; D: TRBD2; DNA: TGTGCCAGCAGCCCACCTAGCGGGAGGGTGAATGAGCAGTTCTTC; CDR3: CASSPPSGRVNEQFF
size: many; V: TRBV7-2; J: TRBJ2-1; D: .; DNA: TGTGCCAGCAGCTTTTCCCGTGACTCGTTCAATGAGCAGTTCTTC; CDR3: CASSFSRDSFNEQFF
size: .; V: TRBV6-1; J: TRBJ2-7; D: .; DNA: TGTGCCAGCAGTGAAGCACCCGGCGGGGGCGACGAGCAGTACTTC; CDR3: CASSEAPGGGDEQYF
size: .; V: TRBV28; J: TRBJ2-5; D: TRBD1; DNA: TGTGCCAGCAGTTTATTCGGACAGGGGGGCGGAGAGACCCAGTACTTC; CDR3: CASSLFGQGGGETQYF
size: few; V: TRBV9; J: TRBJ2-5; D: .; DNA: TGTGCCAGCAGCCGCGGGGGCCGAGAGACCCAGTACTTC; CDR3: CASSRGGRETQYF
size: many; V: TRBV24-1; J: TRBJ1-2; D: .; DNA: TGTGCCACCAGTGATTCGACAGGAAGGGGCTACACCTTC; CDR3: CATSDSTGRGYTF
size: many; V: TRBV10-1; J: TRBJ2-2; D: .; DNA: TGCGCCAGCACCGAAGGGATCTCCACCGGGGAGCTGTTTTTT; CDR3: CASTEGISTGELFF
size: many; V: TRBV28; J: TRBJ2-7; D: TRBD2; DNA: TGTGCCAGCAGGAAACTAGCGGGGGGCCCCTACGAGCAGTACTTC; CDR3: CASRKLAGGPYEQYF
size: many; V: TRBV9; J: TRBJ2-7; D: .; DNA: TGTGCCAGCAGCGAGGGGTACGAGCAGTACTTC; CDR3: CASSEGYEQYF
size: few; V: TRBV4-3; J: TRBJ2-3; D: .; DNA: TGCGCCAGCAGCCAAGATCCCCCACTAGGAGACACAGATACGCAGTATTTT; CDR3: CASSQDPPLGDTDTQYF
size: few; V: TRBV6-5; J: TRBJ1-5; D: .; DNA: TGTGCCAGCAGTCCTACAGTTAGCAATCAGCCCCAGCATTTT; CDR3: CASSPTVSNQPQHF
size: few; V: TRBV9; J: TRBJ2-1; D: .; DNA: TGTGCCAGCAGCGTTGCGGGGACGGACTCCTACAATGAGCAGTTCTTC; CDR3: CASSVAGTDSYNEQFF
size: .; V: TRBV20-1; J: TRBJ1-2; D: TRBD1; DNA: TGCAGTGCTAGAGAAGGAGGGGGCTATGGCTACACCTTT; CDR3: CSAREGGGYGYTF
size: many; V: TRBV4-3; J: TRBJ1-6; D: TRBD1; DNA: TGCGCCAGCAGCCAAGATCGGACAGGCGGTTCACCCCTCCACTTT; CDR3: CASSQDRTGGSPLHF
size: few; V: TRBV24-1; J: TRBJ2-5; D: .; DNA: TGTGCCACCAGTAAAAGGGGGCAAGAGACCCAGTACTTC; CDR3: CATSKRGQETQYF
size: .; V: TRBV9; J: TRBJ2-1; D: .; DNA: TGTGCCAGCAGCGTAAGGGGCAGACTTTCCTACAATGAGCAGTTCTTC; CDR3: CASSVRGRLSYNEQFF
size: many; V: TRBV15; J: TRBJ2-3; D: TRBD1; DNA: TGTGCCACCAGCAGAGAGGGACAGGGCCCCAATACGCAGTATTTT; CDR3: CATSREGQGPNTQYF
size: many; V: TRBV5-1; J: TRBJ2-1; D: TRBD1; DNA: TGCGCCAGCAGCTTGTCCGGGACAGGGTACAATGAGCAGTTCTTC; CDR3: CASSLSGTGYNEQFF
size: few; V: TRBV5-1; J: TRBJ2-4; D: TRBD1; DNA: TGCGCCAGCAGCCCCCGGACAGGGGAAAACATTCAGTACTTC; CDR3: CASSPRTGENIQYF
size: few; V: TRBV6-1; J: TRBJ2-2; D: .; DNA: TGTGCCAGCAGTATCACAGGTCCCACGGCCGGGGAGCTGTTTTTT; CDR3: CASSITGPTAGELFF
size: .; V: TRBV9; J: TRBJ2-3; D: .; DNA: TGTGCCAGCAGCGTAGCGGGGGGCAGGACGCAGTATTTT; CDR3: CASSVAGGRTQYF
size: many; V: TRBV28; J: TRBJ2-7; D: .; DNA: TGTGCCAGCAGTTTAAGGGGGGTGAGAACCTACGAGCAGTACTTC; CDR3: CASSLRGVRTYEQYF
size: many; V: TRBV19; J: TRBJ1-1; D: TRBD1; DNA: TGTGCCAGTAGTATCGCCGGGACAGGGTTGACTGAAGCTTTCTTT; CDR3: CASSIAGTGLTEAFF
size: few; V: TRBV10-3; J: TRBJ2-1; D: TRBD2; DNA: TGTGCCATCCATGAGGGCGGGGGGTACAATGAGCAGTTCTTC; CDR3: CAIHEGGGYNEQFF
size: many; V: TRBV12-3/TRBV12-4; J: TRBJ2-7; D: .; DNA: TGTGCCAGCAGTTTAGCGCGGGAGCAGTACTTC; CDR3: CASSLAREQYF
size: many; V: TRBV9; J: TRBJ2-5; D: .; DNA: TGTGCCAGCAGCCCCGTTGGGCTTGATGGGACCCAGTACTTC; CDR3: CASSPVGLDGTQYF
size: few; V: TRBV11-1; J: TRBJ2-2; D: .; DNA: TGTGCCAGCAGCTTCGTCGGGGGGCTGGTAACGAACACCGGGGAGCTGTTTTTT; CDR3: CASSFVGGLVTNTGELFF
size: many; V: TRBV7-9; J: TRBJ1-2; D: .; DNA: TGTGCCAGCAGAAGGCCTGGCTACAGTGATGGCTACACCTTC; CDR3: CASRRPGYSDGYTF
size: many; V: TRBV7-9; J: TRBJ1-4; D: .; DNA: TGTGCCAGCAGCCGAATGTCGGCTAATGAAAAACTGTTTTTT; CDR3: CASSRMSANEKLFF
size: many; V: TRBV6-2/TRBV6-3; J: TRBJ2-7; D: .; DNA: TGTGCCAGCAGTTTCCGGACTGCCGAGCAGTACTTC; CDR3: CASSFRTAEQYF
size: many; V: TRBV28; J: TRBJ2-3; D: TRBD2; DNA: TGTGCCAGCCACGGTTGGGAGGGGCCAGATACGCAGTATTTT; CDR3: CASHGWEGPDTQYF
size: .; V: TRBV11-2; J: TRBJ2-7; D: .; DNA: TGTGCCAGCACAAGCATCTCTGGGGAGCAGTACTTC; CDR3: CASTSISGEQYF
size: few; V: TRBV7-9; J: TRBJ1-6; D: .; DNA: TGTGCCATCTCTACCTCCTATAATTCACCCCTCCACTTT; CDR3: CAISTSYNSPLHF
size: few; V: TRBV28; J: TRBJ2-1; D: .; DNA: TGTGCCAGCAGTTTTGGAGCGGCGGGATATGAGCAGTTCTTC; CDR3: CASSFGAAGYEQFF
size: .; V: TRBV15; J: TRBJ2-7; D: .; DNA: TGTGCCACCAGTGGGGGGCCCTACGAGCAGTACTTC; CDR3: CATSGGPYEQYF
size: many; V: TRBV6-5; J: TRBJ2-1; D: .; DNA: TGTGCCAGCAGTTGGGACTCCCAGAATGAGCAGTTCTTC; CDR3: CASSWDSQNEQFF
size: .; V: TRBV20-1; J: TRBJ2-3; D: .; DNA: TGCTGTGGGGGCCTGGATCAGGGCTTCAGAGGCACGCAGTATTTT; CDR3: CCGGLDQGFRGTQYF
size: many; V: TRBV5-5; J: TRBJ2-7; D: .; DNA: TGTGCCAGCAGCTTGGCTCGCGGGGCCGCCTACGAGCAGTACTTC; CDR3: CASSLARGAAYEQYF
size: many; V: TRBV2; J: TRBJ1-2; D: .; DNA: TGTGCCAGCTGTTGCACAGGGAACTATGGCTACACCTTC; CDR3: CASCCTGNYGYTF
size: many; V: TRBV7-2; J: TRBJ2-1; D: TRBD2; DNA: TGTGCCAGCAGCTTGGGCGGGAGGTACAATGAGCAGTTCTTC; CDR3: CASSLGGRYNEQFF
size: .; V: TRBV6-6; J: TRBJ1-5; D: TRBD1; DNA: TGTGCCAGCATTGGACAGGGGGGTCAGCCCCAGCATTTT; CDR3: CASIGQGGQPQHF
size: few; V: TRBV6-1; J: TRBJ1-2; D: .; DNA: TGTGCCAGCGTCGGGCCAGGGATAAGTGGCTACACCTTC; CDR3: CASVGPGISGYTF
size: many; V: TRBV5-5; J: TRBJ2-7; D: .; DNA: TGTGCCAGCAGCTTACCGACTCGACGGGAGCAGTACTTC; CDR3: CASSLPTRREQYF